This TCR beta chain came from a study of shared T cell receptors in the human thymus. CDR1 GTSNPN and CDR2 SVGIG come from the germline V gene (reference sequence). V shed 6 bases and J 2 bases; nucleotides not matched to a gene: 7. This CDR3 has 15 amino acids. Assay used: immunoSEQ multiplex PCR; TCRdb lists only in-frame clones, some missing. The sample carries over 450,000 clones, roughly 74% recorded once. These data also formed part of another study, on human thymus T cells.

The TCR comes from a boy under two years old with a congenital heart defect. The specimen sequenced was thymocytes. The chain employs TRBV30 and TRBJ2-2; 9 positions agree with TRBD1. Written as DNA, the CDR3 is TGTGCCTGTCCTGGGACAGGGATTAACACCGGGGAGCTGTTTTTT. It yields the protein CACPGTGINTGELFF.